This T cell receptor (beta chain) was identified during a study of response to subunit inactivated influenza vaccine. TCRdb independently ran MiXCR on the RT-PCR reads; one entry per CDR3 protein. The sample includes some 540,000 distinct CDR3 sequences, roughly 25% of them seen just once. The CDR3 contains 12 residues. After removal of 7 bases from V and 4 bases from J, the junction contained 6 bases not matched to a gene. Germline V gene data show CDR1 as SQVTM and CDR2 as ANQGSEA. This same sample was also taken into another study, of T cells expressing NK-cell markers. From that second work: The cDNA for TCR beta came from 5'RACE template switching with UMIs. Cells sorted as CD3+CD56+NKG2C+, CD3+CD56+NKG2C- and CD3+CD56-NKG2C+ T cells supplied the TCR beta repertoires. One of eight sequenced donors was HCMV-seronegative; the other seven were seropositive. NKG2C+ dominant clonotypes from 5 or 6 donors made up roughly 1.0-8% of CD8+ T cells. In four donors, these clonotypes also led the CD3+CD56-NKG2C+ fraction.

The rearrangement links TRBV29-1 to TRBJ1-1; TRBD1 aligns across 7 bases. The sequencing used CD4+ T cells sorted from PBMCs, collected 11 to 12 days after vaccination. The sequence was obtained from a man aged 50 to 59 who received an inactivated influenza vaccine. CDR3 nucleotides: TGCAGCGCCGGACAGGCTGGCACTGAAGCTTTCTTT. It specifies CSAGQAGTEAFF.